This T cell receptor (beta chain) was found in a study of T cells in Graves' hyperthyroidism and ophthalmopathy. General study findings and limits: The majority of expanded thyroid clonotypes above 0.001 also appeared in blood.

The investigators amplified TCR beta CDR3 regions from RNA transcripts. The HTBI primer set served for first-round RT-PCR of the TCR CDR3. TCRdb fed the multiplex PCR reads into MiXCR, producing one record per CDR3 protein. The sample records some 600,000 distinct CDR3 sequences, approximately 15% being singletons. The CDR3 consists of 14 residues. V dropped 2 bases and J dropped 3 bases, with 11 bases sitting between them. Germline CDR1 SGHAT, CDR2 FQNNGV. Patients aged 18 to 65 with hyperthyroidism were newly diagnosed, with duration under 2 months. Clinical symptoms, serum thyroxine, TRAb, thyroid ultrasound and orbital computed tomography established diagnosis. This clonotype was counted many times. Its antigen is as yet unknown.

Sequenced sample: blood. This sequence was found in a woman younger than 45 with Graves' hyperthyroidism that later progressed to Graves' ophthalmopathy. J is TRBJ2-7 and V is TRBV11-2; D is unresolved. The CDR3 loop is CASSLTQALYEQYF. In DNA form, the CDR3 reads TGTGCCAGCAGCTTAACGCAGGCCCTCTACGAGCAGTACTTC.